The next 15 T cell receptor beta chains were all read from a single sample in a study of OX40 agonist ivuxolimab in advanced cancers. Clones were sequenced by immunoSEQ multiplex PCR, and TCRdb holds only the in-frame ones, with some missing. This table holds over 65,000 clones, approximately 91% found once. The source was CD4+ or CD8+ T cells sorted from blood, collected in a trial of the OX40 agonist ivuxolimab. These receptor sequences come from an adult with an advanced solid tumor such as melanoma, head and neck, liver or kidney cancer.

CDR3 in DNA: TGTGCCAGCAGTGAAAAAGGTCTTAGGGGATATGGCTACACCTTC. Amino acids: CASSEKGLRGYGYTF. The genes are TRBV6-1 and TRBJ1-2, with D possibly matching TRBD1 (5 bases). V lost 2 bases, J lost 5 bases, and 15 bases lay in between. Per the germline V gene, CDR1 is MNHNS and CDR2 is SASEGT. The CDR3 loop spans 15 amino acids.

This chain's CDR3 is CASSEAPGEGNTIYF. The CDR3 nucleotides are TGTGCCAGCAGTGAAGCGCCCGGGGAAGGAAACACCATATATTTT. The chain carries TRBV6-1 and TRBJ1-3; D not certain. V was cut by 0 bases and J by 4 bases, with 10 bases left in between. Germline V lookup: CDR1 MNHNS, CDR2 SASEGT. The CDR3 spans 15 residues.

This chain joins TRBV10-3 and TRBJ1-5; 9 bases are shared with TRBD1. V was pared by 7 bases and J by 4 bases, with 2 bases of the junction left unmatched. The CDR3 sequence is 13 residues long. Germline assignment: CDR1 ENHRY and CDR2 SYGVKD. The CDR3 sequence is CAITQGANQPQHF. The CDR3 bases are TGTGCCATCACACAGGGGGCAAATCAGCCCCAGCATTTT.

J is TRBJ2-7 and V is TRBV18; 7 positions match TRBD1. The CDR3 is 14 residues long. Per the germline V gene, CDR1 is KGHSH and CDR2 is LQKENI. V trimming: 2 bases; J trimming: 2 bases; junction bases outside the gene matches: 3. The CDR3 protein is CASSPAQGPYEQYF. The CDR3 coding sequence is TGTGCCAGCTCACCAGCACAGGGGCCCTACGAGCAGTACTTC.

The rearrangement uses TRBV28 and TRBJ1-2; a possible D gene is TRBD1 (5 bases). CDR1 is MDHEN and CDR2 is SYDVKM in the germline V gene. The CDR3 is 14 amino acids. Trimming removed 2 bases from V and 8 bases from J, with 15 bases in between. The CDR3 spells CASSLNSRRDGYTF. The DNA of the CDR3 is TGTGCCAGCAGTTTAAATTCGAGGAGGGACGGCTACACCTTC.

The rearrangement joins TRBV18 to TRBJ2-7; 8 bases are shared with TRBD1. The germline V gene encodes CDR1 KGHSH and CDR2 LQKENI. V was pared by 4 bases and J by 5 bases, with 10 bases of the junction left unmatched. The CDR3 runs to 15 residues. CDR3: CASSLGQGVGNEQYF. The CDR3 DNA reads as TGTGCCAGCTCACTTGGACAGGGCGTCGGGAACGAGCAGTACTTC.

V and J are TRBV28 and TRBJ2-3; the D gene is possibly TRBD2 (5 bases). The CDR3 has 15 residues. Trimming left V 2 bases short and J 2 bases short, with 11 bases between. The germline V gene encodes CDR1 MDHEN and CDR2 SYDVKM. CDR3 sequence: CASSLPAAFTDTQYF. CDR3 nucleotide sequence: TGTGCCAGCAGTTTACCAGCGGCCTTCACAGATACGCAGTATTTT.

The chain combines TRBV2 with TRBJ1-5; 8 nucleotides match TRBD1. The junction had 3 bases not matched to a gene; V was cut back by 6 bases and J by 2 bases. CDR1 is SNHLY and CDR2 is FYNNEI in the germline V gene. The CDR3 contains 14 residues. The chain's CDR3 is CASRGGQGNQPQHF. For the CDR3, the DNA is TGTGCCAGCAGGGGGGGACAGGGCAATCAGCCCCAGCATTTT. Looking up the rest from reference TRBV2 and TRBJ1-5 gives the full variable domain: EPEVTQTPSHQVTQMGQEVILRCVPISNHLYFYWYRQILGQKVEFLVSFYNNEISEKSEIFDDQFSVERPDGSNFTLKIRSTKLEDSAMYFCASRGGQGNQPQHFGDGTRLSIL.

The chain has TRBV5-4 and TRBJ2-5; D might be TRBD1 (6 bases). This CDR3 contains 13 residues. The germline gives CDR1 SGHNT, CDR2 YYREEE (reference sequence). V dropped 2 bases and J dropped 5 bases, with 10 bases sitting between them. The CDR3 region is CASSLQGRETQYF. The CDR3 DNA follows: TGTGCCAGCAGCTTACAGGGTCGGGAGACCCAGTACTTC. Together with reference TRBV5-4 and TRBJ2-5, the CDR3 gives the full variable domain: ETGVTQSPTHLIKTRGQQVTLRCSSQSGHNTVSWYQQALGQGPQFIFQYYREEENGRGNFPPRFSGLQFPNYSSELNVNALELDDSALYLCASSLQGRETQYFGPGTRLLVL.

This clone came up once. The chain employs TRBV6-5 and TRBJ1-2; TRBD1 might be the D (5 bases). CDR1 MNHEY and CDR2 SVGAGI come from the germline V gene. This CDR3 comprises 12 residues. The germline V and J ends were trimmed by 6 bases and 2 bases, with 7 bases remaining between them. This CDR3 reads CASRGLNYGYTF. CDR3 bases: TGTGCCAGCAGGGGGCTGAACTATGGCTACACCTTC.

The rearrangement links TRBV7-9 to TRBJ2-7; D uncertain. CDR3 length equals 15 residues. Germline assignment: CDR1 SEHNR and CDR2 FQNEAQ (reference sequence). V was pared by 5 bases and J by 0 bases, with 14 bases between. CDR3 nucleotide sequence: TGTGCCAGCAGCGACTTTGCTAGGAGCTCCTACGAGCAGTACTTC. Its translation is CASSDFARSSYEQYF.

Only a few counts were recorded for this clone. The CDR3 protein is CASSASGAAYEQYF. The CDR3 DNA reads as TGTGCCAGCAGCGCTTCTGGGGCGGCGTACGAGCAGTACTTC. The V and J genes are TRBV5-4 and TRBJ2-7, with D maybe TRBD1 (5 bases). Germline assignment: CDR1 SGHNT and CDR2 YYREEE (reference sequence). The CDR3 is 14 residues long. Trimming pared 4 bases from V and 4 bases from J, leaving 15 bases between.

The chain uses TRBV19 and TRBJ1-2, with D uncertain. V was shortened by 5 bases and J by 5 bases, with 12 bases between the two germline ends. Germline CDR1 and CDR2: LNHDA and SQIVND (reference sequence). The CDR3 covers 13 residues. This chain's CDR3 is CASSRRPTYGYTF. In DNA, the CDR3 is TGTGCCAGTAGTCGGAGGCCTACATATGGCTACACCTTC.

The CDR3 spells CASSLLAGRADTQYF. CDR3 nucleotides: TGCGCCAGCAGCTTGTTAGCGGGCCGTGCAGATACGCAGTATTTT. The chain joins TRBV5-1 to TRBJ2-3; TRBD2 agrees at 7 bases. CDR3 size: 15 residues. V dropped 1 base and J dropped 4; count of bases not matched to a gene: 6. The germline gives CDR1 SGHRS, CDR2 YFSETQ.

This chain connects TRBV2 to TRBJ2-5, with TRBD2 matching 12 bases. This CDR3 has 15 residues. Germline V gene lookup returns CDR1 SNHLY and CDR2 FYNNEI. Trimming cost V 5 bases and J 3 bases; bases outside gene matches: 4. The CDR3 reads CASSRLAGAKETQYF. DNA of the CDR3: TGTGCCAGCAGTCGACTAGCGGGGGCCAAAGAGACCCAGTACTTC.